The rows below give T cell receptor beta chains drawn from one sample of a study of T-cell reconstitution after alpha-beta-depleted transplantation in children. MiXCR, run by TCRdb on the PCR reads, gives a single entry per CDR3 protein. The top ten hold over 25% of the sample, which has 200,000 to 250,000 distinct CDR3 sequences, about 11% seen once. Material: PBMCs, obtained before TCRalphabeta/CD19-depleted stem cell transplant. These receptors were collected from a child under two years old with acute myeloid leukemia, due to receive a stem cell transplant. CDR3s include the opening cysteine and the closing phenylalanine or tryptophan. D genes are given only for firm matches. Clone size, where shown, is once, few, many, or a class for clones that have expanded.

D gene: .; clone size: many; J gene: TRBJ2-4; V gene: TRBV7-6; CDR3 protein: CASDAPKNIQYF; CDR3 DNA: TGTGCCAGCGACGCCCCCAAAAACATTCAGTACTTC
D gene: TRBD2; clone size: many; J gene: TRBJ2-3; V gene: TRBV6-5; CDR3 protein: CASTPTSGSTDTQYF; CDR3 DNA: TGTGCCAGCACCCCCACTAGCGGCTCCACAGATACGCAGTATTTT
D gene: TRBD2; clone size: .; J gene: TRBJ2-7; V gene: TRBV4-2; CDR3 protein: CASSPGQGRLAGVLEQYF; CDR3 DNA: TGTGCCAGCAGCCCCGGGCAGGGAAGGCTAGCGGGAGTGCTCGAGCAGTACTTC
D gene: .; clone size: many; J gene: TRBJ2-7; V gene: TRBV5-5; CDR3 protein: CASSFPLRSSYEQYF; CDR3 DNA: TGTGCCAGCAGCTTCCCGTTGAGGAGCTCCTACGAGCAGTACTTC
D gene: .; clone size: .; J gene: TRBJ1-5; V gene: TRBV6-2/TRBV6-3; CDR3 protein: CASSAGALRNQPQHF; CDR3 DNA: TGTGCCAGCAGTGCCGGGGCTCTCAGGAATCAGCCCCAGCATTTT
D gene: TRBD1; clone size: many; J gene: TRBJ2-7; V gene: TRBV27; CDR3 protein: CASSLRGQGARYEQYF; CDR3 DNA: TGTGCCAGCAGTTTACGGGGACAGGGGGCCAGGTACGAGCAGTACTTC
D gene: .; clone size: .; J gene: TRBJ2-1; V gene: TRBV7-6; CDR3 protein: CASSLLGPSSYNEQFF; CDR3 DNA: TGTGCCAGCAGCTTATTAGGGCCTAGCTCCTACAATGAGCAGTTCTTC
D gene: .; clone size: many; J gene: TRBJ2-7; V gene: TRBV7-2; CDR3 protein: CASSSSFYEQYF; CDR3 DNA: TGTGCCAGCAGCTCCTCCTTCTACGAGCAGTACTTC
D gene: TRBD1; clone size: many; J gene: TRBJ1-2; V gene: TRBV28; CDR3 protein: CASRLTGRDIGYTF; CDR3 DNA: TGTGCCAGCAGGTTGACAGGGAGGGACATTGGCTACACCTTC
D gene: TRBD1; clone size: many; J gene: TRBJ1-2; V gene: TRBV29-1; CDR3 protein: CSVAGGDRGHPLYGYTF; CDR3 DNA: TGCAGCGTTGCGGGAGGGGACAGGGGGCATCCTTTATATGGCTACACCTTC
D gene: .; clone size: few; J gene: TRBJ2-2; V gene: TRBV7-8; CDR3 protein: CASSLEVQPNTGELFF; CDR3 DNA: TGTGCCAGCAGCTTAGAAGTCCAGCCAAACACCGGGGAGCTGTTTTTT
D gene: .; clone size: many; J gene: TRBJ1-1; V gene: TRBV5-1; CDR3 protein: CASSLGGRWNTEAFF; CDR3 DNA: TGCGCCAGCAGCTTGGGGGGGCGATGGAACACTGAAGCTTTCTTT
D gene: TRBD1; clone size: .; J gene: TRBJ1-2; V gene: TRBV19; CDR3 protein: CASSTLGRDRGTLYGYTF; CDR3 DNA: TGTGCCAGTAGTACCCTCGGCCGGGACAGGGGCACTCTCTATGGCTACACCTTC
D gene: TRBD1; clone size: many; J gene: TRBJ1-6; V gene: TRBV5-1; CDR3 protein: CASSLWDSNSPLHF; CDR3 DNA: TGCGCCAGCAGCTTGTGGGACAGCAATTCACCCCTCCACTTT
D gene: .; clone size: .; J gene: TRBJ2-7; V gene: TRBV30; CDR3 protein: CAWTGQGGNYEQYF; CDR3 DNA: TGTGCCTGGACGGGGCAGGGGGGAAATTACGAGCAGTACTTC
D gene: .; clone size: .; J gene: TRBJ1-1; V gene: TRBV6-6; CDR3 protein: CASWGITEAFF; CDR3 DNA: TGTGCCAGCTGGGGGATCACTGAAGCTTTCTTT
D gene: TRBD2; clone size: many; J gene: TRBJ2-1; V gene: TRBV12-3/TRBV12-4; CDR3 protein: CASSPWTSGSYNEQFF; CDR3 DNA: TGTGCCAGCAGTCCATGGACTAGCGGGAGTTATAATGAGCAGTTCTTC
D gene: .; clone size: few; J gene: TRBJ1-2; V gene: TRBV19; CDR3 protein: CASSGMGAGYTF; CDR3 DNA: TGTGCCAGTAGTGGTATGGGTGCTGGCTACACCTTC
D gene: .; clone size: .; J gene: TRBJ2-1; V gene: TRBV7-8; CDR3 protein: CASWDSEQNEQFF; CDR3 DNA: TGTGCCAGCTGGGATAGCGAGCAAAATGAGCAGTTCTTC
D gene: .; clone size: few; J gene: TRBJ1-2; V gene: TRBV20-1; CDR3 protein: CSARTANYGYPF; CDR3 DNA: TGCAGTGCGAGGACGGCTAACTATGGCTACCCCTTC
D gene: TRBD2; clone size: many; J gene: TRBJ2-3; V gene: TRBV24-1; CDR3 protein: CATSDPSGSFTDTQYF; CDR3 DNA: TGTGCCACCAGTGATCCAAGCGGGAGTTTCACAGATACGCAGTATTTT
D gene: .; clone size: many; J gene: TRBJ1-1; V gene: TRBV3-1; CDR3 protein: CASSHNRYTEAFF; CDR3 DNA: TGTGCCAGCAGCCATAACCGATACACTGAAGCTTTCTTT
D gene: .; clone size: many; J gene: TRBJ2-3; V gene: TRBV6-5; CDR3 protein: CASSRGQSTDTQYF; CDR3 DNA: TGTGCCAGCAGCCGCGGACAGAGCACAGATACGCAGTATTTT
D gene: .; clone size: many; J gene: TRBJ2-2; V gene: TRBV7-2; CDR3 protein: CASSLMASYTGELFF; CDR3 DNA: TGTGCCAGCAGCTTAATGGCCTCTTACACCGGGGAGCTGTTTTTT
D gene: .; clone size: many; J gene: TRBJ2-1; V gene: TRBV12-3/TRBV12-4; CDR3 protein: CASSPSPRENEQFF; CDR3 DNA: TGTGCCAGCAGCCCTAGCCCCCGGGAGAATGAGCAGTTCTTC
D gene: .; clone size: .; J gene: TRBJ1-1; V gene: TRBV20-1; CDR3 protein: CSAIPSGGTEAFF; CDR3 DNA: TGCAGTGCTATACCCAGTGGGGGGACTGAAGCTTTCTTT
D gene: .; clone size: many; J gene: TRBJ1-5; V gene: TRBV20-1; CDR3 protein: CSASGGAGSNQPQHF; CDR3 DNA: TGCAGCGCTTCCGGGGGGGCAGGGAGCAATCAGCCCCAGCATTTT
D gene: .; clone size: many; J gene: TRBJ1-2; V gene: TRBV5-1; CDR3 protein: CASSVDVRYGYTF; CDR3 DNA: TGCGCCAGCAGCGTGGACGTTCGCTATGGCTACACCTTC
D gene: .; clone size: many; J gene: TRBJ2-5; V gene: TRBV19; CDR3 protein: CASSQGLETTQYF; CDR3 DNA: TGTGCCAGTAGTCAAGGACTGGAGACGACCCAGTACTTC
D gene: TRBD2; clone size: many; J gene: TRBJ2-7; V gene: TRBV5-1; CDR3 protein: CASSLEAGGSYEQYF; CDR3 DNA: TGCGCCAGCAGCTTGGAAGCGGGAGGCTCCTACGAGCAGTACTTC
D gene: .; clone size: many; J gene: TRBJ1-5; V gene: TRBV5-1; CDR3 protein: CASSLGTGGSQPQHF; CDR3 DNA: TGCGCCAGCAGCTTGGGGACGGGCGGTAGTCAGCCCCAGCATTTT
D gene: .; clone size: many; J gene: TRBJ2-7; V gene: TRBV5-1; CDR3 protein: CASSLGYSSYEQYF; CDR3 DNA: TGCGCCAGCAGCTTGGGGTACAGTTCCTACGAGCAGTACTTC
D gene: .; clone size: .; J gene: TRBJ2-7; V gene: TRBV28; CDR3 protein: CASGITSRNSYEQYF; CDR3 DNA: TGTGCCAGCGGTATTACTAGCCGTAATTCCTACGAGCAGTACTTC
D gene: TRBD1; clone size: .; J gene: TRBJ2-7; V gene: TRBV6-5; CDR3 protein: CAIGQGPYEQYF; CDR3 DNA: TGTGCCATAGGACAGGGTCCCTACGAGCAGTACTTC
D gene: .; clone size: many; J gene: TRBJ2-7; V gene: TRBV9; CDR3 protein: CASSVAPQGPYEQYF; CDR3 DNA: TGTGCCAGCAGCGTAGCACCCCAGGGGCCCTACGAGCAGTACTTC
D gene: TRBD2; clone size: many; J gene: TRBJ2-7; V gene: TRBV3-1; CDR3 protein: CASSPSGLAGIEQYF; CDR3 DNA: TGTGCCAGCAGCCCCTCGGGACTAGCTGGCATTGAGCAGTACTTC
D gene: .; clone size: .; J gene: TRBJ2-2; V gene: TRBV6-5; CDR3 protein: CASSYRGRGWTGELFF; CDR3 DNA: TGTGCCAGCAGTTACCGGGGCAGGGGTTGGACCGGGGAGCTGTTTTTT
D gene: .; clone size: .; J gene: TRBJ2-3; V gene: TRBV20-1; CDR3 protein: CSAGLSWDLPDTQYF; CDR3 DNA: TGCAGTGCTGGGCTCAGCTGGGATCTGCCAGATACGCAGTATTTT
D gene: .; clone size: many; J gene: TRBJ2-7; V gene: TRBV4-2; CDR3 protein: CASSQGGVDEQYF; CDR3 DNA: TGTGCCAGCAGCCAAGGAGGGGTCGACGAGCAGTACTTC
D gene: .; clone size: many; J gene: TRBJ1-1; V gene: TRBV29-1; CDR3 protein: CSVEAGMNTEAFF; CDR3 DNA: TGCAGCGTAGAGGCGGGGATGAACACTGAAGCTTTCTTT
D gene: .; clone size: many; J gene: TRBJ1-2; V gene: TRBV7-9; CDR3 protein: CASSGIDPTF; CDR3 DNA: TGTGCCAGCAGTGGAATCGACCCCACCTTC
D gene: TRBD2; clone size: many; J gene: TRBJ2-1; V gene: TRBV20-1; CDR3 protein: CSARVGTGGASYNEQFF; CDR3 DNA: TGCAGTGCTAGAGTGGGGACGGGGGGGGCATCCTACAATGAGCAGTTCTTC
D gene: .; clone size: few; J gene: TRBJ2-2; V gene: TRBV4-1; CDR3 protein: CASSQDPWEGAGELFF; CDR3 DNA: TGCGCCAGCAGCCAAGATCCGTGGGAAGGGGCCGGGGAGCTGTTTTTT
D gene: TRBD1; clone size: many; J gene: TRBJ2-5; V gene: TRBV18; CDR3 protein: CASLDRAQETQYF; CDR3 DNA: TGTGCCAGCTTAGACAGGGCGCAAGAGACCCAGTACTTC
D gene: TRBD1; clone size: many; J gene: TRBJ2-4; V gene: TRBV20-1; CDR3 protein: CSARVPDRGNIQYF; CDR3 DNA: TGCAGTGCTAGAGTCCCGGACAGGGGAAACATTCAGTACTTC
D gene: .; clone size: few; J gene: TRBJ2-2; V gene: TRBV5-1; CDR3 protein: CASSLTLLNTGELFF; CDR3 DNA: TGCGCCAGCAGCTTGACTTTATTGAACACCGGGGAGCTGTTTTTT
D gene: .; clone size: many; J gene: TRBJ2-2; V gene: TRBV11-2; CDR3 protein: CASSLVREKGGTGELFF; CDR3 DNA: TGTGCCAGCAGCTTAGTGCGGGAAAAGGGCGGCACCGGGGAGCTGTTTTTT
D gene: .; clone size: many; J gene: TRBJ2-2; V gene: TRBV5-6; CDR3 protein: CASSQTSAVGELFF; CDR3 DNA: TGTGCCAGCAGCCAGACTAGTGCGGTCGGGGAGCTGTTTTTT
D gene: .; clone size: many; J gene: TRBJ2-2; V gene: TRBV4-3; CDR3 protein: CASSQEIDLLNTGELFF; CDR3 DNA: TGCGCCAGCAGCCAAGAGATCGACCTCCTGAACACCGGGGAGCTGTTTTTT
D gene: TRBD2; clone size: many; J gene: TRBJ2-1; V gene: TRBV7-3; CDR3 protein: CASSLAGDYNEQFF; CDR3 DNA: TGTGCCAGCAGCTTAGCGGGGGACTACAATGAGCAGTTCTTC
D gene: TRBD2; clone size: many; J gene: TRBJ2-1; V gene: TRBV24-1; CDR3 protein: CATRTSGSYEQFF; CDR3 DNA: TGTGCCACTCGGACTAGCGGGAGCTATGAGCAGTTCTTC
D gene: .; clone size: many; J gene: TRBJ1-1; V gene: TRBV30; CDR3 protein: CAWSVGTEAFF; CDR3 DNA: TGTGCCTGGAGTGTGGGGACTGAAGCTTTCTTT
D gene: TRBD1; clone size: many; J gene: TRBJ1-5; V gene: TRBV19; CDR3 protein: CASSATGQGIRGDQPQHF; CDR3 DNA: TGTGCCAGTAGCGCTACGGGACAGGGTATCAGGGGCGATCAGCCCCAGCATTTT
D gene: TRBD1; clone size: many; J gene: TRBJ2-7; V gene: TRBV27; CDR3 protein: CASRSRTGKSYEQYF; CDR3 DNA: TGTGCCAGCAGGTCTCGGACAGGGAAGAGCTACGAGCAGTACTTC
D gene: .; clone size: many; J gene: TRBJ2-1; V gene: TRBV2; CDR3 protein: CASRSAPVDRDSYNEQFF; CDR3 DNA: TGTGCCAGCAGATCCGCCCCAGTTGACCGGGACTCCTACAATGAGCAGTTCTTC